This T cell receptor beta chain was profiled in a study of blood T cell repertoires in COVID-19. Study-level information: The United States, Italy and Spain provided the acute and convalescent COVID-19 samples. T cells, B-cell-depleted T cells, or PBMCs provided the cDNA or gDNA that served as material.

This clone was recorded once. Produced via immunoSEQ multiplex PCR; TCRdb's table is partial and in-frame only. The sample consists of about 55,000 clones, just over 90% of them appearing once. This CDR3 contains 14 residues. Trimming cost V 5 bases and J 4 bases, with 12 bases left between them. Germline CDR1 reads KGHDR; CDR2 reads SFDVKD. Sequencing input: peripheral blood. This TCR was sampled from a man aged 40-55 years with acute or convalescent COVID-19. The chain carries TRBV24-1 and TRBJ2-3, with D perhaps TRBD2 (5 bases). The CDR3, as DNA: TGTGCCACCAGTGTCGAGGAGGCAGCAGATACGCAGTATTTT. It encodes CATSVEEAADTQYF.